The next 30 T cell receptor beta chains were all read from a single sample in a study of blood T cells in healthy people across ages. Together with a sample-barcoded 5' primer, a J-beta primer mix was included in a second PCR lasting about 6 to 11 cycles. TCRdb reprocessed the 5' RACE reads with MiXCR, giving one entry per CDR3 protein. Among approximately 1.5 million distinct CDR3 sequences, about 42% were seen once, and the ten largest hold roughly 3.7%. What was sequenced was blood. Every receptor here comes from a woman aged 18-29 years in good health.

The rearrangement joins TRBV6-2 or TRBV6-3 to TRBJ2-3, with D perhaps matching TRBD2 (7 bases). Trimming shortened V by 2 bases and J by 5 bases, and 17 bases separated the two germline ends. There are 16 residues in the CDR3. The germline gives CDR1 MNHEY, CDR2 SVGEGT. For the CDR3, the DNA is TGTGCCAGCAGTTACCCCTGGGGGCTAGCGGAAGATACGCAGTATTTT. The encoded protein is CASSYPWGLAEDTQYF.

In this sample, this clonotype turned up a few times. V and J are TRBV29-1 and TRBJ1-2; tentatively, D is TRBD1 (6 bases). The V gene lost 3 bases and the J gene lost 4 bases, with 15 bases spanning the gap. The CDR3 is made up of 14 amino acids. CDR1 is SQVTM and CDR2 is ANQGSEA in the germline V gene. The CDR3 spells CSVESVRGGYGYTF. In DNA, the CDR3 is TGCAGCGTTGAGTCGGTCAGGGGCGGCTATGGCTACACCTTC.

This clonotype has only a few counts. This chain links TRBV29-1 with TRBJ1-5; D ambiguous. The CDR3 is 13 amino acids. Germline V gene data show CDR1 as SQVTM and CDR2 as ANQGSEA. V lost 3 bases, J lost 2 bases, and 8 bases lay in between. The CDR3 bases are TGCAGCGTTGAGATTGGGGGCAATCAGCCCCAGCATTTT. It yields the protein CSVEIGGNQPQHF. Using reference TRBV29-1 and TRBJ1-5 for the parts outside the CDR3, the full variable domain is SAVISQKPSRDICQRGTSLTIQCQVDSQVTMMFWYRQQPGQSLTLIATANQGSEATYESGFVIDKFPISRPNLTFSTLTVSNMSPEDSSIYLCSVEIGGNQPQHFGDGTRLSIL.

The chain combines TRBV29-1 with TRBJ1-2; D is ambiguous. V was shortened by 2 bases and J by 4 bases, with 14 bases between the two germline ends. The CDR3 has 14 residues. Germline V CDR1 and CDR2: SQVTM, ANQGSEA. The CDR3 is CSVEPYTYSYGYTF. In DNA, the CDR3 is TGCAGCGTTGAACCATACACCTATTCCTATGGCTACACCTTC.

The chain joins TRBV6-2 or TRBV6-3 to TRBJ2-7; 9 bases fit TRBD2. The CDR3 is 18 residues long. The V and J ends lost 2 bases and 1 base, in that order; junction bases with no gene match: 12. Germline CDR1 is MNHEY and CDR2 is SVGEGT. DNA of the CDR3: TGTGCCAGCAGTTACCAAGGAGATCGACTAGCGGAATCCTACGAGCAGTACTTC. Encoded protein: CASSYQGDRLAESYEQYF.

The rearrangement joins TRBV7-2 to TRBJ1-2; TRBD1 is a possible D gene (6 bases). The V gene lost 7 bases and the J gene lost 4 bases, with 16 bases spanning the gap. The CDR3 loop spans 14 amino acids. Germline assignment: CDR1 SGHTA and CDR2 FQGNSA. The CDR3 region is CASTPPDRIYGYTF. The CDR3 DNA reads TGTGCCAGCACCCCACCCGACAGGATCTATGGCTACACCTTC.

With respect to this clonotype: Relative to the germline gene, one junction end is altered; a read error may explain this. The CDR3: CSVEGPPNEQFF. The CDR3 nucleotides read TGCAGCGTAGAAGGACCTCCCAATGAGCAGTTCTTC. This rearrangement joins TRBV29-1 to TRBJ2-1; D remains unclear. Looked up from germline, CDR1 is SQVTM and CDR2 is ANQGSEA. The CDR3 has 12 amino acids.

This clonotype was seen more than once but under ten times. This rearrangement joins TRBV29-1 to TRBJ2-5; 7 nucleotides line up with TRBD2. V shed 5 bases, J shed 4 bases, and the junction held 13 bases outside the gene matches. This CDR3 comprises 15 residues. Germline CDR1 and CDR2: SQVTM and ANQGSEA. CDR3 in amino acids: CSVTPPGREGETQYF. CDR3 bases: TGCAGCGTTACCCCTCCAGGCAGGGAGGGAGAGACCCAGTACTTC.

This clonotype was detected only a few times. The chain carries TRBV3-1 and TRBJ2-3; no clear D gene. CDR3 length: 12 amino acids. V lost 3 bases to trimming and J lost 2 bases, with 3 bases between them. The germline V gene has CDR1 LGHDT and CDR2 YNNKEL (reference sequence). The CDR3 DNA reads TGTGCCAGCAGCCATAACACAGATACGCAGTATTTT. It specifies CASSHNTDTQYF.

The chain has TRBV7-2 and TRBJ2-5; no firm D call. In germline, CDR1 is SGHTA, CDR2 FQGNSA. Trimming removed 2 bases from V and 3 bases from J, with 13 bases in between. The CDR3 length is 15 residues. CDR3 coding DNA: TGTGCCAGCAGCTTACTTGCCTCCAACGAAGAGACCCAGTACTTC. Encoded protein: CASSLLASNEETQYF.

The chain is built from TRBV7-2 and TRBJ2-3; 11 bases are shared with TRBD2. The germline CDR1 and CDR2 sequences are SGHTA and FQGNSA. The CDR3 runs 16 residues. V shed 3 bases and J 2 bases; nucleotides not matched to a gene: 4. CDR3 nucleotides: TGTGCCAGCAGCTTTGCTAGCGGGGGGACCACAGATACGCAGTATTTT. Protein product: CASSFASGGTTDTQYF.

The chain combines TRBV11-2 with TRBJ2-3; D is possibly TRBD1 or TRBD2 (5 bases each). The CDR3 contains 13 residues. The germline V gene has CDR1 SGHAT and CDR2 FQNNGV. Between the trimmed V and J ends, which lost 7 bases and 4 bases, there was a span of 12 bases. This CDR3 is CASTPRGADTQYF. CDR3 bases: TGTGCCAGCACCCCGAGGGGAGCAGATACGCAGTATTTT.

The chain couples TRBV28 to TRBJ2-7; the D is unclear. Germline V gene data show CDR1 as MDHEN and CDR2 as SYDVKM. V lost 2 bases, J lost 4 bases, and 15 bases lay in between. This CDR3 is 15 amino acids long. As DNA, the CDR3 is TGTGCCAGCAGTTTAGATCTGGATACATCTTACGAGCAGTACTTC. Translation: CASSLDLDTSYEQYF.

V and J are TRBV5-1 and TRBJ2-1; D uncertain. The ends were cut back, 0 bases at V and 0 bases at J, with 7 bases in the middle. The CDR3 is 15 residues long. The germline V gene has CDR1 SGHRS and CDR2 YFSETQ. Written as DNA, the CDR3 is TGCGCCAGCAGCTTGGAGATTCTCTCCTACAATGAGCAGTTCTTC. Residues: CASSLEILSYNEQFF.

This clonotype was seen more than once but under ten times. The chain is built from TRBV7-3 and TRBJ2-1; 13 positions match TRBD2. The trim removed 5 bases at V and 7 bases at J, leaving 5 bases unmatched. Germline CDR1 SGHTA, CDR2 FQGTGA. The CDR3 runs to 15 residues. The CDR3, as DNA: TGTGCCAGCAGCGAACTAGCGGGAGGGAGTAATGAGCAGTTCTTC. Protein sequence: CASSELAGGSNEQFF.

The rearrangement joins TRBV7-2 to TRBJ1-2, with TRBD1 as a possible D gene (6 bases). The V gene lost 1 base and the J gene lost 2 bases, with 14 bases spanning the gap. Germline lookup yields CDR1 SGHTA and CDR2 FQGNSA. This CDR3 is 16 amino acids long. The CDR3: CASSLGATGDNYGYTF. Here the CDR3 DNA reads TGTGCCAGCAGCTTAGGAGCGACAGGAGACAACTATGGCTACACCTTC.

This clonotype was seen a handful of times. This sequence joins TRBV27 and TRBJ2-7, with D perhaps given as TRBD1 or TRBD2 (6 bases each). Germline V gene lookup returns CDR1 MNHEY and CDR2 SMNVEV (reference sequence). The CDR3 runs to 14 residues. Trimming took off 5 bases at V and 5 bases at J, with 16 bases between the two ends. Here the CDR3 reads CASSPRGAYHEQYF. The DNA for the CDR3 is TGTGCCAGCAGTCCAAGGGGGGCCTACCACGAGCAGTACTTC.

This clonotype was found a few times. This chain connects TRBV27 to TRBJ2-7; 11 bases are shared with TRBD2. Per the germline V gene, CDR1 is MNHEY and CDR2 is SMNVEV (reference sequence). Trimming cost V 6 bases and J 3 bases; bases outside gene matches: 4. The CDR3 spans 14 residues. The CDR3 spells CASRLLAGVYEQYF. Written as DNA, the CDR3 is TGTGCCAGCAGATTACTAGCGGGAGTCTACGAGCAGTACTTC.

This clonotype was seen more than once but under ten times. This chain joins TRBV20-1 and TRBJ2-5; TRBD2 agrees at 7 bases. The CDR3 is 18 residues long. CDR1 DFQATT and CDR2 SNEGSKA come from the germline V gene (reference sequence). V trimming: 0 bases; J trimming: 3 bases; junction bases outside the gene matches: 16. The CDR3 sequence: CSARDLLWGREGKETQYF. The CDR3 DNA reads TGCAGTGCTAGAGACCTACTCTGGGGCAGGGAGGGGAAAGAGACCCAGTACTTC.

The CDR3 DNA follows: TGCGCCAGCAGCCAAGAAACCCCTCACTCTGGAAACACCATATATTTT. As protein: CASSQETPHSGNTIYF. The chain is built from TRBV4-3 and TRBJ1-3; D remains unclear. The CDR3 has 16 amino acids. The V gene lost 0 bases and the J gene lost 0 bases, with 9 bases spanning the gap. Germline-derived CDR1 and CDR2 are LGHNA and YSLEER.

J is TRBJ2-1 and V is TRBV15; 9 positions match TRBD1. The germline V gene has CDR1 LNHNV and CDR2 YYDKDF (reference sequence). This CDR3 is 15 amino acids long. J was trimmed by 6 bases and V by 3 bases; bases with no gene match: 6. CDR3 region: CATSRRGTGSNEQFF. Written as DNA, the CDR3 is TGTGCCACCAGCAGGAGGGGGACAGGGTCCAATGAGCAGTTCTTC.

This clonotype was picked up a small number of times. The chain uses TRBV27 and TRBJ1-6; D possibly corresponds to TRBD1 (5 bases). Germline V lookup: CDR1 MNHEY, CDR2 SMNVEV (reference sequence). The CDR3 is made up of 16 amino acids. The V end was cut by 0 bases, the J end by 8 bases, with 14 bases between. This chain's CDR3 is CASSLSPRGYYSPLHF. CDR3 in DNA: TGTGCCAGCAGTTTATCCCCCCGGGGGTACTATTCACCCCTCCACTTT.

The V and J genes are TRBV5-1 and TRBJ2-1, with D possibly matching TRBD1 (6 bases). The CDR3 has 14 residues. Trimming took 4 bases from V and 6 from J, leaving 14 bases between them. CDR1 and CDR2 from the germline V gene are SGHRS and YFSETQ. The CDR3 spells CASSKTGGSNEQFF. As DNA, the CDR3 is TGCGCCAGCAGCAAGACAGGAGGAAGCAATGAGCAGTTCTTC.

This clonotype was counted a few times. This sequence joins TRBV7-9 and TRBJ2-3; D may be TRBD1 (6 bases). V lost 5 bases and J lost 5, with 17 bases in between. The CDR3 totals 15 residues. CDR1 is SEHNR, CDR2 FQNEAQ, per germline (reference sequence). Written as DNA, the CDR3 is TGTGCCAGCAGCCCAAGTTCATGGGGGCAAGATACGCAGTATTTT. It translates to CASSPSSWGQDTQYF.

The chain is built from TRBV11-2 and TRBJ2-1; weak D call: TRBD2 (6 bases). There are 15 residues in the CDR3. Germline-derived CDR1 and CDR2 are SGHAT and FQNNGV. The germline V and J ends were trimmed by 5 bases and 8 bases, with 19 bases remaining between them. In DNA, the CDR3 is TGTGCCAGCAGCCCCTATCCACTAGCAGGCGATGAGCAGTTCTTC. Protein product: CASSPYPLAGDEQFF.

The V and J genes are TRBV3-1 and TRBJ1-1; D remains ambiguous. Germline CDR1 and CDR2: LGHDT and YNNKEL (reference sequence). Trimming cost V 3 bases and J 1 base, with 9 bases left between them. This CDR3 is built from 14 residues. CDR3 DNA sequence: TGTGCCAGCAGCCATTTAGAGGGGAACACTGAAGCTTTCTTT. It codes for CASSHLEGNTEAFF.

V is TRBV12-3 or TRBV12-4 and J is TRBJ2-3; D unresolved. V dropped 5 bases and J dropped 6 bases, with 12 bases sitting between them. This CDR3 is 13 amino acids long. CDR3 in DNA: TGTGCCAGCAGTAAAACCTTCGGGGATACGCAGTATTTT. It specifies CASSKTFGDTQYF.

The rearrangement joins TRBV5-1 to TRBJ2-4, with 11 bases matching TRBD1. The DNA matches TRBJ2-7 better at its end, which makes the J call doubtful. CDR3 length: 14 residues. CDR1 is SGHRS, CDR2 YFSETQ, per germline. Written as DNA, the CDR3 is TGCGCCAGCGCCCGGGGACAGGGGGAATACGAGCAGTACTTC. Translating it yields CASARGQGEYEQYF.

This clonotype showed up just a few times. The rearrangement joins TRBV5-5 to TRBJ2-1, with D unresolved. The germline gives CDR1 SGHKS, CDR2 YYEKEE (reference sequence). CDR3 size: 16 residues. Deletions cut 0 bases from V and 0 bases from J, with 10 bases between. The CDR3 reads CASSLGQSSSYNEQFF. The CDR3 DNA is TGTGCCAGCAGCTTGGGGCAGTCTAGCTCCTACAATGAGCAGTTCTTC.

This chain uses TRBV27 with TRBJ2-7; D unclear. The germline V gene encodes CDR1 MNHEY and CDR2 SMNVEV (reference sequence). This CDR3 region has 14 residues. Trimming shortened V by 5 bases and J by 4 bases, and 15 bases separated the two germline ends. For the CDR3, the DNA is TGTGCCAGCAGTACGAGAGCGACTGATTACGAGCAGTACTTC. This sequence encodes CASSTRATDYEQYF.